These 27 T cell receptor beta chains share one sample of origin, sequenced in a study of blood T cell repertoires in COVID-19. Generated by immunoSEQ multiplex PCR, the TCRdb table keeps only in-frame clones and is missing some. Among under 400,000 clones listed, about 91% were seen once. The source material was peripheral blood. The receptors originated from a woman between 25 and 40 years old with COVID-19, enrolled during active disease.

The V call is TRBV6-2 or TRBV6-3, the J call TRBJ1-1, with D tentatively TRBD1 (6 bases). The V gene lost 0 bases and the J gene lost 5 bases, with 22 bases spanning the gap. The CDR3 has 18 amino acids. CDR1 and CDR2 (germline): MNHEY, SVGEGT. The CDR3 DNA reads TGTGCCAGCAGTTACTCGGCATGGCACCTTAAGGGGGGGACTGAAGCTTTCTTT. This encodes CASSYSAWHLKGGTEAFF.

The CDR3 spells CASSFGPGTGELFF. The DNA for the CDR3 is TGTGCCAGCAGCTTTGGTCCAGGGACCGGGGAGCTGTTTTTT. The genes are TRBV7-9 and TRBJ2-2; a possible D gene is TRBD1 (5 bases). Trimming took off 3 bases at V and 5 bases at J, with 10 bases between the two ends. The germline V gene has CDR1 SEHNR and CDR2 FQNEAQ (reference sequence). The CDR3 loop spans 14 amino acids.

CDR3 in DNA: TGTGCCAGCAGCTTTTACGGGAGGTACACTGAAGCTTTCTTT. Translated: CASSFYGRYTEAFF. J is TRBJ1-1 and V is TRBV7-2; D call uncertain. Germline V lookup: CDR1 SGHTA, CDR2 FQGNSA. The CDR3 covers 14 residues. V dropped 3 bases and J dropped 3 bases, with 11 bases sitting between them.

This clone turned up a few times. The chain has TRBV19 and TRBJ2-2, with TRBD1 identical over 10 bases. Germline CDR1 reads LNHDA; CDR2 reads SQIVND (reference sequence). This CDR3 spans 16 amino acids. Trimming cost V 5 bases and J 6 bases; bases outside gene matches: 9. The CDR3: CASSPIRDRGSGELFF. The CDR3 DNA reads as TGTGCCAGTAGTCCTATCAGGGACAGGGGATCCGGGGAGCTGTTTTTT.

The genes are TRBV18 and TRBJ1-3; the D is unclear. The V and J ends lost 5 bases and 0 bases respectively, with 8 bases between them. This CDR3 has 14 amino acids. Germline CDR1 reads KGHSH; CDR2 reads LQKENI. The CDR3 reads CASSEGASGNTIYF. The CDR3 DNA follows: TGTGCCAGCTCAGAGGGAGCCTCTGGAAACACCATATATTTT.

The rearrangement joins TRBV6-5 to TRBJ1-1; 9 nucleotides align to TRBD1. J gave up 8 bases and V 2 bases, and 9 bases lay outside the gene matches. The CDR3 is 15 amino acids. The germline CDR1 and CDR2 sequences are MNHEY and SVGAGI. The CDR3 loop is CASSYASVTGGEAFF. The DNA for the CDR3 is TGTGCCAGCAGTTACGCTTCCGTTACAGGGGGCGAAGCTTTCTTT.

This sequence joins TRBV10-3 and TRBJ2-6; D perhaps matches TRBD2 (5 bases). V lost 5 bases to trimming and J lost 0 bases, with 8 bases between them. Germline V gene sequence: CDR1 ENHRY, CDR2 SYGVKD. This CDR3 spans 15 amino acids. The CDR3 region is CAISTGSSGANVLTF. As DNA, the CDR3 is TGTGCCATCAGTACGGGGAGCTCTGGGGCCAACGTCCTGACTTTC.

The chain joins TRBV6-5 to TRBJ1-1, with 8 nucleotides matching TRBD1. Trimming at V came to 6 bases and at J to 1 base, leaving 7 bases not matched to a gene. This CDR3 region has 15 residues. Looked up from germline, CDR1 is MNHEY and CDR2 is SVGAGI. CDR3 sequence: CASSETTGENTEAFF. The CDR3 DNA follows: TGTGCCAGCAGCGAGACGACAGGGGAGAACACTGAAGCTTTCTTT.

V gene TRBV5-4 combines with J gene TRBJ2-5, with 11 nucleotides matching TRBD2. Germline CDR1 reads SGHNT; CDR2 reads YYREEE (reference sequence). The junction had 4 bases not matched to a gene; V was cut back by 4 bases and J by 2 bases. This CDR3 region has 15 residues. CDR3 nucleotides: TGTGCCAGCAGCGGGGGGACTAGCGGACAAGAGACCCAGTACTTC. Its protein is CASSGGTSGQETQYF.

CDR3 amino acids: CASSLGTGLTDTQYF. In DNA, the CDR3 is TGTGCCAGCAGCTTGGGGACAGGCCTCACAGATACGCAGTATTTT. The chain recombines TRBV11-2 with TRBJ2-3; 8 nucleotides match TRBD1. The CDR3 is 15 residues long. Per germline, CDR1 SGHAT and CDR2 FQNNGV. Unmatched junction bases numbered 4, after V lost 3 bases and J lost 2 bases. Complete variable domain (other parts from reference TRBV11-2 and TRBJ2-3): EAGVAQSPRYKIIEKRQSVAFWCNPISGHATLYWYQQILGQGPKLLIQFQNNGVVDDSQLPKDRFSAERLKGVDSTLKIQPAKLEDSAVYLCASSLGTGLTDTQYFGPGTRLTVL.

The V and J genes are TRBV6-1 and TRBJ1-5; D gene uncertain. The CDR3 extends over 15 amino acids. Looked up from germline, CDR1 is MNHNS and CDR2 is SASEGT. V was cut by 1 base and J by 0 bases, with 7 bases left in between. For the CDR3, the DNA is TGTGCCAGCAGTGAAGGGAGGGTTAGCAATCAGCCCCAGCATTTT. This translates into CASSEGRVSNQPQHF.

This clone was counted a few times. The J gene is TRBJ1-4, the V gene TRBV21-1; TRBD1 is taken as the D call from the table, unchecked against the DNA. TRBV21-1 counts as a pseudogene. This CDR3 has 23 amino acids. In DNA form, the CDR3 reads TGTGCCAGCAGCAAAGAGGTTGGGGCTAGACCGAGGACAGGGTTTTTATGGGATGAAAAACTGTTTTTT. Protein product: CASSKEVGARPRTGFLWDEKLFF.

The rearrangement links TRBV18 to TRBJ1-1; a weak D match, TRBD1 (6 bases). Germline V gives CDR1 KGHSH, CDR2 LQKENI. The CDR3 extends over 14 amino acids. The germline V and J ends were trimmed by 2 bases and 1 base, with 8 bases remaining between them. CDR3 in amino acids: CASSPRTANTEAFF. The CDR3, as DNA: TGTGCCAGCTCACCAAGGACAGCGAACACTGAAGCTTTCTTT.

The chain has TRBV18 and TRBJ2-5, with 9 nucleotides matching TRBD1. The V and J ends lost 3 bases and 5 bases, in that order; junction bases with no gene match: 7. The CDR3 is 15 amino acids. CDR1 and CDR2 (germline): KGHSH, LQKENI. In nucleotides, the CDR3 is TGTGCCAGCTCACCTAGGACAGGGGTTAAGGAGACCCAGTACTTC. Translating it yields CASSPRTGVKETQYF.

CDR3 protein: CASSLLGGSLDTQYF. For the CDR3, the DNA is TGCGCCAGCAGCCTTCTTGGGGGGTCGTTAGATACGCAGTATTTT. The chain uses TRBV5-1 and TRBJ2-3, with a weak D call TRBD2 (6 bases). The CDR3 totals 15 residues. Trimming shortened V by 4 bases and J by 5 bases, and 17 bases separated the two germline ends. The germline gives CDR1 SGHRS, CDR2 YFSETQ.

The gene calls are TRBV5-4 and TRBJ2-2; D is possibly TRBD1 (7 bases). Germline-derived CDR1 and CDR2 are SGHNT and YYREEE (reference sequence). V lost 10 bases and J lost 4, with 17 bases in between. The CDR3 runs 14 residues. This CDR3 is CAGQGGRGTGELFF. The CDR3 region has the DNA TGTGCCGGGCAGGGGGGCCGCGGCACCGGGGAGCTGTTTTTT.

The gene calls are TRBV12-3 or TRBV12-4 and TRBJ2-5; D ambiguous. V lost 5 bases to trimming and J lost 7 bases, with 14 bases between them. This CDR3 contains 13 residues. CDR3 protein: CASSPSARGTQYF. The CDR3 DNA reads TGTGCCAGCAGTCCGAGTGCGCGTGGGACCCAGTACTTC.

V and J are TRBV5-8 and TRBJ1-1; maybe TRBD1 (5 bases). Trimming pared 4 bases from V and 7 bases from J, leaving 23 bases between. The germline gives CDR1 SGHTS, CDR2 YDEGEE. CDR3 size: 16 residues. The DNA for the CDR3 is TGTGCCAGCAGCCCTCGAATAGGGGCCCGGAGTCTTGAAGCTTTCTTT. Translating it yields CASSPRIGARSLEAFF.

The chain has TRBV4-2 and TRBJ2-7; the match to TRBD2 covers 15 bases. The length of the CDR3 is 19 residues. Germline V CDR1 and CDR2: LGHNA, YNFKEQ. J lost 2 bases, V lost 1 base, and 9 bases had no gene match. The CDR3, as DNA: TGTGCCAGCAGCCAAGGGCAGGGACTAGCGGGGGGCACCCCCTACGAGCAGTACTTC. It is translated as CASSQGQGLAGGTPYEQYF.

The V gene is TRBV7-6, the J gene TRBJ2-1; no definite D call. CDR3 size: 17 residues. Per the germline V gene, CDR1 is SGHVS and CDR2 is FNYEAQ. The ends were cut back, 2 bases at V and 0 bases at J, with 14 bases in the middle. This chain's CDR3 is CASSLSPRVNSYNEQFF. In nucleotides, the CDR3 is TGTGCCAGCAGCTTATCACCCCGGGTTAACTCCTACAATGAGCAGTTCTTC.

The rearrangement uses TRBV7-2 and TRBJ2-3; D might be TRBD2 (7 bases). This CDR3 region has 17 residues. V was pared by 6 bases and J by 4 bases, with 23 bases between. CDR1 is SGHTA, CDR2 FQGNSA, per germline. CDR3 bases: TGTGCCAGCAGAAGGGGGTCCGGGACTAAGTCGGCAGATACGCAGTATTTT. It encodes CASRRGSGTKSADTQYF.

The chain uses TRBV24-1 and TRBJ2-3, with TRBD2 matching over 10 bases. CDR3 length equals 15 residues. Germline loops: CDR1 KGHDR, CDR2 SFDVKD. V was pared by 3 bases and J by 9 bases, with 8 bases of the junction left unmatched. CDR3 sequence: CATSDGGSGRETQYF. The CDR3 DNA sequence: TGTGCCACCAGTGATGGCGGCAGCGGGAGGGAGACGCAGTATTTT.

The genes are TRBV2 and TRBJ1-5; D unclear. The CDR3 loop spans 13 amino acids. V dropped 10 bases and J dropped 4 bases, with 14 bases sitting between them. CDR1 is SNHLY and CDR2 is FYNNEI in the germline V gene. The CDR3 is CAISRGQNQPQHF. The CDR3, as DNA: TGTGCCATATCCCGAGGGCAGAATCAGCCCCAGCATTTT. Supplemented by reference TRBV2 and TRBJ1-5, the full variable domain reads EPEVTQTPSHQVTQMGQEVILRCVPISNHLYFYWYRQILGQKVEFLVSFYNNEISEKSEIFDDQFSVERPDGSNFTLKIRSTKLEDSAMYFCAISRGQNQPQHFGDGTRLSIL.

The rearrangement links TRBV2 to TRBJ2-5; D may be TRBD1 (5 bases). CDR1 and CDR2 (germline): SNHLY, FYNNEI. The CDR3 runs 14 residues. With 10 bases removed from V and 3 bases from J, the gap between germline ends came to 18 bases. The CDR3 protein is CATPSDTTEETQYF. CDR3 DNA sequence: TGTGCCACCCCATCGGACACCACAGAAGAGACCCAGTACTTC.

This clone was seen just once. This rearrangement joins TRBV6-1 to TRBJ2-5, with TRBD2 identical over 13 bases. This CDR3 is 17 amino acids long. CDR1 is MNHNS, CDR2 SASEGT, per germline. V lost 1 base and J lost 5; bases outside the gene matches: 7. The CDR3 sequence is CASSEGTSGGWRETQYF. The CDR3 coding sequence is TGTGCCAGCAGTGAAGGGACTAGCGGGGGTTGGAGGGAGACCCAGTACTTC.

The V and J genes are TRBV6-5 and TRBJ1-5, with 7 bases aligning to TRBD1. CDR1 is MNHEY and CDR2 is SVGAGI in the germline V gene. This CDR3 region has 15 residues. J was trimmed by 1 base and V by 6 bases; bases with no gene match: 6. CDR3 amino acids: CASSPRQGSNQPQHF. CDR3 DNA: TGTGCCAGCAGCCCCCGACAGGGCAGCAATCAGCCCCAGCATTTT.

The CDR3 spells CASSDGGFDSRPQHF. The CDR3 DNA sequence: TGTGCCAGCAGTGACGGGGGTTTCGATTCACGGCCCCAGCATTTT. This sequence joins TRBV6-2 or TRBV6-3 and TRBJ1-5; TRBD1 might be the D (5 bases). Trimming stripped 5 bases from V and 9 bases from J, with 20 bases between. CDR3 length: 15 residues. Germline CDR1 reads MNHEY; CDR2 reads SVGEGT.